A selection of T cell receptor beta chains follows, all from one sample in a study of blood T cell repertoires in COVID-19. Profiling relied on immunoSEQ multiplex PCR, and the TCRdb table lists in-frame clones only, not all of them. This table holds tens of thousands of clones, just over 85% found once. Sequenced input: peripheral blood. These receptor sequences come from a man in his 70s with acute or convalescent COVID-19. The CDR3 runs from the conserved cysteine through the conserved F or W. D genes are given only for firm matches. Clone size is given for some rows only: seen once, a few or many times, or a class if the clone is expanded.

CDR3 protein: CASSSDWNNGYTF
CDR3 DNA: TGTGCCAGCAGTTCAGACTGGAACAATGGCTACACCTTC
D gene: -
J gene: TRBJ1-2
clone size: -
V gene: TRBV28

CDR3 protein: CASSFILEGYHEQYF
CDR3 DNA: TGTGCCAGCAGCTTCATTCTGGAGGGCTATCACGAGCAGTACTTC
D gene: -
J gene: TRBJ2-7
clone size: -
V gene: TRBV5-6

CDR3 protein: CASSPSMGRNTEAFF
CDR3 DNA: TGTGCCAGCTCACCCTCAATGGGCCGGAATACTGAAGCTTTCTTT
D gene: -
J gene: TRBJ1-1
clone size: -
V gene: TRBV18

CDR3 protein: CASSISFQGGQPQHF
CDR3 DNA: TGTGCCAGTAGTATATCTTTCCAGGGAGGTCAGCCCCAGCATTTT
D gene: -
J gene: TRBJ1-5
clone size: -
V gene: TRBV19

CDR3 protein: CASSYLKTVPYEQYF
CDR3 DNA: TGTGCCAGCAGTTACCTAAAGACAGTTCCCTACGAGCAGTACTTC
D gene: -
J gene: TRBJ2-7
clone size: -
V gene: TRBV6-2/TRBV6-3

CDR3 protein: CASLPLDSSNQPQHF
CDR3 DNA: TGTGCCAGCCTCCCTTTGGACAGTAGCAATCAGCCCCAGCATTTT
D gene: -
J gene: TRBJ1-5
clone size: -
V gene: TRBV19

CDR3 protein: CSVGGQGLYEQYF
CDR3 DNA: TGCAGCGTGGGTGGACAGGGTTTGTACGAGCAGTACTTC
D gene: TRBD1
J gene: TRBJ2-7
clone size: -
V gene: TRBV29-1

CDR3 protein: CASSHGQRAVAKNIQYF
CDR3 DNA: TGTGCCAGCAGTCACGGACAGCGAGCTGTAGCCAAAAACATTCAGTACTTC
D gene: -
J gene: TRBJ2-4
clone size: once
V gene: TRBV28

CDR3 protein: CASSYAAGIDTQYF
CDR3 DNA: TGTGCCAGCAGTTATGCAGCGGGGATAGATACGCAGTATTTT
D gene: TRBD2
J gene: TRBJ2-3
clone size: -
V gene: TRBV6-2/TRBV6-3

CDR3 protein: CASSGQGPDTQYF
CDR3 DNA: TGTGCCAGCTCAGGACAGGGCCCAGATACGCAGTATTTT
D gene: TRBD1
J gene: TRBJ2-3
clone size: -
V gene: TRBV18

CDR3 protein: CASSFSGGSQAGGGYTF
CDR3 DNA: TGTGCCAGTAGTTTTTCAGGGGGCAGCCAGGCTGGTGGTGGCTACACCTTC
D gene: TRBD1
J gene: TRBJ1-2
clone size: -
V gene: TRBV19

CDR3 protein: CASSPSGLGTDTQYF
CDR3 DNA: TGTGCCAGTAGCCCCTCGGGACTAGGCACAGATACGCAGTATTTT
D gene: TRBD2
J gene: TRBJ2-3
clone size: -
V gene: TRBV19

CDR3 protein: CASSQAPGSGANVLTF
CDR3 DNA: TGCGCCAGCAGCCAAGCCCCAGGCTCTGGGGCCAACGTCCTGACTTTC
D gene: -
J gene: TRBJ2-6
clone size: once
V gene: TRBV4-3

CDR3 protein: CASSPGTSGRGSEQFF
CDR3 DNA: TGTGCCAGTAGTCCTGGGACTAGCGGGAGGGGTAGTGAGCAGTTCTTC
D gene: TRBD2
J gene: TRBJ2-1
clone size: -
V gene: TRBV19

CDR3 protein: CASSQERGRDGELFF
CDR3 DNA: TGTGCCAGCAGCCAAGAGAGGGGGCGGGACGGGGAGCTGTTTTTT
D gene: -
J gene: TRBJ2-2
clone size: few
V gene: TRBV4-2

CDR3 protein: CASSPRGVPEYNEQFF
CDR3 DNA: TGTGCCAGCAGCCCCCGGGGGGTACCAGAGTACAATGAGCAGTTCTTC
D gene: TRBD2
J gene: TRBJ2-1
clone size: -
V gene: TRBV9

CDR3 protein: CASSLEQGAKHEQYF
CDR3 DNA: TGCGCCAGCAGCTTGGAACAGGGGGCAAAGCACGAGCAGTACTTC
D gene: TRBD1
J gene: TRBJ2-7
clone size: once
V gene: TRBV5-1

CDR3 protein: CASSSPGLHTDTQYF
CDR3 DNA: TGTGCCAGCAGTAGCCCGGGACTGCACACAGATACGCAGTATTTT
D gene: -
J gene: TRBJ2-3
clone size: once
V gene: TRBV27

CDR3 protein: CASSPRQLNGLNTIYF
CDR3 DNA: TGTGCCAGCAGCCCCCGACAGTTAAATGGGTTAAACACCATATATTTT
D gene: -
J gene: TRBJ1-3
clone size: once
V gene: TRBV7-2

CDR3 protein: CASSPYNEQFF
CDR3 DNA: TGTGCCAGCAGCCCATACAATGAGCAGTTCTTC
D gene: -
J gene: TRBJ2-1
clone size: -
V gene: TRBV7-2

CDR3 protein: CASSPSSRGMNTEAFF
CDR3 DNA: TGTGCCAGCTCACCATCGTCGCGGGGGATGAACACTGAAGCTTTCTTT
D gene: -
J gene: TRBJ1-1
clone size: -
V gene: TRBV18

CDR3 protein: CASSSGTSGRAHNEQFF
CDR3 DNA: TGTGCCAGCAGCTCGGGAACTAGCGGGAGGGCCCACAATGAGCAGTTCTTC
D gene: TRBD2
J gene: TRBJ2-1
clone size: -
V gene: TRBV11-2

CDR3 protein: CASSLAGQLDQPQHF
CDR3 DNA: TGTGCCAGCAGCTTAGCTGGGCAGCTTGATCAGCCCCAGCATTTT
D gene: -
J gene: TRBJ1-5
clone size: -
V gene: TRBV7-2

CDR3 protein: CSVVPMGRFYNEQFF
CDR3 DNA: TGCAGCGTTGTCCCGATGGGGCGGTTCTACAATGAGCAGTTCTTC
D gene: -
J gene: TRBJ2-1
clone size: -
V gene: TRBV29-1

CDR3 protein: CASSLIGLAATYEQYF
CDR3 DNA: TGTGCCAGCAGTTTAATTGGGCTAGCGGCAACCTACGAGCAGTACTTC
D gene: TRBD2
J gene: TRBJ2-7
clone size: -
V gene: TRBV28

CDR3 protein: CASSTGTSGSTGELFF
CDR3 DNA: TGTGCCAGCAGCACTGGGACTAGCGGGTCCACCGGGGAGCTGTTTTTT
D gene: TRBD2
J gene: TRBJ2-2
clone size: -
V gene: TRBV5-4

CDR3 protein: CASSQGGNQPQHF
CDR3 DNA: TGTGCCAGCAGCCAGGGAGGTAATCAGCCCCAGCATTTT
D gene: -
J gene: TRBJ1-5
clone size: -
V gene: TRBV7-9

CDR3 protein: CASSPLAGGTYNEQFF
CDR3 DNA: TGTGCCAGCAGTCCCCTAGCGGGAGGGACCTACAATGAGCAGTTCTTC
D gene: TRBD2
J gene: TRBJ2-1
clone size: -
V gene: TRBV7-2

CDR3 protein: CASSQEPWDRGPYEQYF
CDR3 DNA: TGCGCCAGCAGCCAAGAACCCTGGGACAGGGGGCCTTACGAGCAGTACTTC
D gene: TRBD1
J gene: TRBJ2-7
clone size: -
V gene: TRBV4-1

CDR3 protein: CASSVTAFYGYTF
CDR3 DNA: TGTGCCAGCAGCGTGACAGCGTTCTATGGCTACACCTTC
D gene: -
J gene: TRBJ1-2
clone size: -
V gene: TRBV5-8

CDR3 protein: CASSFGQYNEQFF
CDR3 DNA: TGTGCCAGCAGCTTTGGACAGTACAATGAGCAGTTCTTC
D gene: -
J gene: TRBJ2-1
clone size: -
V gene: TRBV5-4

CDR3 protein: CASSLGQGSYEQYF
CDR3 DNA: TGTGCCAGCTCACTGGGACAGGGTTCCTACGAGCAGTACTTC
D gene: TRBD1
J gene: TRBJ2-7
clone size: -
V gene: TRBV18

CDR3 protein: CASSPLGGPDEQYF
CDR3 DNA: TGTGCCAGCTCGCCTCTGGGGGGGCCAGACGAGCAGTACTTC
D gene: -
J gene: TRBJ2-7
clone size: -
V gene: TRBV18

CDR3 protein: CASSGDFLETQYF
CDR3 DNA: TGTGCCAGCAGCGGGGACTTCTTAGAGACCCAGTACTTC
D gene: -
J gene: TRBJ2-5
clone size: -
V gene: TRBV7-9

CDR3 protein: CASSYSRQRNTEAFF
CDR3 DNA: TGTGCCAGCAGTTACTCGAGGCAGAGAAACACTGAAGCTTTCTTT
D gene: -
J gene: TRBJ1-1
clone size: -
V gene: TRBV6-5

CDR3 protein: CASSLGQGVYGYTF
CDR3 DNA: TGTGCCAGTAGCCTGGGACAGGGGGTCTATGGCTACACCTTC
D gene: TRBD1
J gene: TRBJ1-2
clone size: -
V gene: TRBV19

CDR3 protein: CASSPRGVQETQYF
CDR3 DNA: TGTGCCAGCAGCCCCCGAGGAGTCCAAGAGACCCAGTACTTC
D gene: -
J gene: TRBJ2-5
clone size: few
V gene: TRBV9

CDR3 protein: CASSFPSPGNTIYF
CDR3 DNA: TGCGCCAGCAGCTTCCCCAGTCCTGGAAACACCATATATTTT
D gene: -
J gene: TRBJ1-3
clone size: -
V gene: TRBV5-1

CDR3 protein: CASSRDRGRHNEQFF
CDR3 DNA: TGTGCCAGCAGCCGGGACAGGGGGCGGCACAATGAGCAGTTCTTC
D gene: TRBD1
J gene: TRBJ2-1
clone size: -
V gene: TRBV5-4

CDR3 protein: CASSPPSGISYNEQFF
CDR3 DNA: TGTGCCAGCTCACCCCCCAGCGGGATCTCCTACAATGAGCAGTTCTTC
D gene: TRBD2
J gene: TRBJ2-1
clone size: -
V gene: TRBV18

CDR3 protein: CASSLGVGVGQPQHF
CDR3 DNA: TGTGCCAGCAGTTTAGGGGTAGGGGTCGGTCAGCCCCAGCATTTT
D gene: -
J gene: TRBJ1-5
clone size: -
V gene: TRBV27

CDR3 protein: CASSELGLNSYEQYF
CDR3 DNA: TGTGCCAGCAGCGAGTTGGGACTGAACTCCTACGAGCAGTACTTC
D gene: -
J gene: TRBJ2-7
clone size: -
V gene: TRBV2